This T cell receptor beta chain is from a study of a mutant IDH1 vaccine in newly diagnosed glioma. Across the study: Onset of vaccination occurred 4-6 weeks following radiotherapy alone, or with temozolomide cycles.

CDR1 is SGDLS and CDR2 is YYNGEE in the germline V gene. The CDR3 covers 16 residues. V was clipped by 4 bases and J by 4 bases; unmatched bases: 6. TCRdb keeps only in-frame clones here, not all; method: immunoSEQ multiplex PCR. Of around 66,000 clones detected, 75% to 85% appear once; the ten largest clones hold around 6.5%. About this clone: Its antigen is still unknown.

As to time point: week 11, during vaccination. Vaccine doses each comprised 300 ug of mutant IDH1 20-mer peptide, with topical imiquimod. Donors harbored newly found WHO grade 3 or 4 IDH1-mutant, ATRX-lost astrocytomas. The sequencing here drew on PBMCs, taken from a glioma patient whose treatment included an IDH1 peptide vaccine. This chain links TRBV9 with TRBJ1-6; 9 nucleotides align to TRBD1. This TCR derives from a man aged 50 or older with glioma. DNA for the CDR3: TGTGCCAGCAGCCCTGGGACAGGGACGTATAATTCACCCCTCCACTTT. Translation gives CASSPGTGTYNSPLHF.